Presented here are 29 T cell receptor beta chains from one specimen sequenced in a study of T cell clones after liver transplantation. Clones were sequenced by immunoSEQ multiplex PCR, and TCRdb holds only the in-frame ones, with some missing. This table has 45,000 to 60,000 clones, about 70% appearing once. The starting material was CD4+ T cells from blood, obtained at the 22-month timepoint. Receptors were obtained from a human patient who received a liver transplant. Some T cells may be transferred from the graft donor.

CDR3 region: CASSFGRDGVYEQYF. The CDR3 nucleotides are TGTGCCAGCTCCTTCGGGCGGGACGGAGTATACGAGCAGTACTTC. The chain combines TRBV6-5 with TRBJ2-7; possible D gene TRBD2, 6 bases. Germline V lookup: CDR1 MNHEY, CDR2 SVGAGI. The germline V and J ends were trimmed by 8 bases and 4 bases, with 21 bases remaining between them. This CDR3 has 15 amino acids.

The chain carries TRBV13 and TRBJ2-7, with 7 nucleotides matching TRBD2. CDR1 is PRHDT and CDR2 is FYEKMQ in the germline V gene (reference sequence). The CDR3 loop spans 15 amino acids. The trim removed 5 bases at V and 7 bases at J, leaving 14 bases unmatched. The DNA of the CDR3 is TGTGCCAGCAGCCTCCGAGGGAGGGAAGGTAGAGAGCAGTACTTC. Amino acid sequence: CASSLRGREGREQYF.

A single count supports this clone. The rearrangement uses TRBV28 and TRBJ1-2; 7 bases are a match to TRBD1. The CDR3 covers 16 residues. Germline V CDR1 and CDR2: MDHEN, SYDVKM. Unmatched junction bases numbered 11, after V lost 5 bases and J lost 2 bases. The CDR3 DNA follows: TGTGCCAGCAGTCATACCCGATACAGGGGCAACTATGGCTACACCTTC. Amino acids: CASSHTRYRGNYGYTF.

This rearrangement joins TRBV25-1 to TRBJ2-3; a possible D gene is TRBD2 (6 bases). V was shortened by 7 bases and J by 6 bases, with 11 bases between the two germline ends. The CDR3 has 12 residues. Germline lookup yields CDR1 MGHDK and CDR2 SYGVNS. CDR3 loop: CASTSGGDTQYF. CDR3 DNA sequence: TGTGCCAGCACCTCCGGAGGGGATACGCAGTATTTT.

CDR3 in amino acids: CASSLDLQRFDEQFF. In nucleotides, the CDR3 is TGTGCCAGCAGCTTAGACTTGCAGCGTTTCGATGAGCAGTTCTTC. V and J are TRBV7-9 and TRBJ2-1; D unclear. Germline lookup yields CDR1 SEHNR and CDR2 FQNEAQ (reference sequence). The CDR3 contains 15 residues. Trimming removed 1 base from V and 8 bases from J, with 15 bases in between. The full variable domain, with the rest looked up from reference TRBV7-9 and TRBJ2-1, is DTGVSQNPRHKITKRGQNVTFRCDPISEHNRLYWYRQTLGQGPEFLTYFQNEAQLEKSRLLSDRFSAERPKGSFSTLEIQRTEQGDSAMYLCASSLDLQRFDEQFFGPGTRLTVL.

Concerning this clone itself: Other DNA sequences in the sample encode the same CDR3. V is TRBV5-6 and J is TRBJ1-2; no reliable D call. The germline gives CDR1 SGHDT, CDR2 YYEEEE. This CDR3 spans 13 amino acids. The germline V and J ends were trimmed by 2 bases and 5 bases, with 10 bases remaining between them. DNA of the CDR3: TGTGCCAGCAGCTTCATGGCGGATTATGGCTACACCTTC. Residues: CASSFMADYGYTF.

The V call is TRBV28, the J call TRBJ1-2, with 7 bases lining up with TRBD1. CDR3 size: 15 residues. Trimming took 1 base from V and 8 from J; bases not matched to a gene: 10. Germline V gene data show CDR1 as MDHEN and CDR2 as SYDVKM. This CDR3 is CASSLFRRQGRGYTF. The CDR3 nucleotides read TGTGCCAGCAGTTTATTCAGGAGACAGGGCAGAGGCTACACCTTC.

This clone was recorded a few times. CDR3 sequence: CASISGNTIYF. CDR3 nucleotides: TGTGCCAGTATCTCTGGAAACACCATATATTTT. The J gene is TRBJ1-3, the V gene TRBV27; D unresolved. The germline V gene has CDR1 MNHEY and CDR2 SMNVEV (reference sequence). Trimming removed 9 bases from V and 0 bases from J, with 3 bases in between. The CDR3 spans 11 residues.

J is TRBJ2-1 and V is TRBV27; 8 nucleotides line up with TRBD2. Trimming cost V 7 bases and J 9 bases; bases outside gene matches: 11. Per the germline V gene, CDR1 is MNHEY and CDR2 is SMNVEV (reference sequence). This CDR3 contains 14 residues. The CDR3 sequence is CASTGRGDLGEQFF. The CDR3, as DNA: TGTGCCAGCACGGGGCGGGGGGACTTGGGTGAGCAGTTCTTC.

The chain links TRBV2 to TRBJ2-5, with 9 positions matching TRBD1. Per germline, CDR1 SNHLY and CDR2 FYNNEI. The J segment lost 4 bases and the V segment lost 1 base, leaving 1 base of the junction unmatched. The CDR3 has 14 residues. This CDR3 reads CASSEGTGAETQYF. In DNA, the CDR3 is TGTGCCAGCAGTGAAGGGACAGGGGCAGAGACCCAGTACTTC.

The chain joins TRBV9 to TRBJ2-3; perhaps D is TRBD1 or TRBD2 (5 bases each). This CDR3 is 15 amino acids long. V gave up 6 bases and J gave up 3 bases, with 17 bases separating them. In germline, CDR1 is SGDLS, CDR2 YYNGEE. The CDR3 nucleotides read TGTGCCAGCAAATCGGGACCCGGGGAGACAGATACGCAGTATTTT. Amino acids: CASKSGPGETDTQYF.

This clone was observed once. Written as DNA, the CDR3 is TGTGCCAGCAGTGAGGCAGGGTGGTCCGAAAAACTGTTTTTT. Protein: CASSEAGWSEKLFF. The chain employs TRBV2 and TRBJ1-4; tentatively, D is TRBD1 (5 bases). CDR3 length equals 14 residues. Germline CDR1 SNHLY, CDR2 FYNNEI. Trimming took 3 bases from V and 8 from J, leaving 13 bases between them.

This sequence joins TRBV30 and TRBJ1-1; 8 nucleotides line up with TRBD1. There are 12 residues in the CDR3. After removal of 1 base from V and 6 bases from J, the junction contained 1 base not matched to a gene. Germline assignment: CDR1 GTSNPN and CDR2 SVGIG (reference sequence). The CDR3 spells CAWSGQGSEAFF. Here the CDR3 DNA reads TGTGCCTGGAGTGGACAGGGGTCTGAAGCTTTCTTT.

The CDR3 coding sequence is TGTGCCAGTAGTATCTCCGACAGGGGAGGTGAAGCTTTCTTT. Translation: CASSISDRGGEAFF. The J gene is TRBJ1-1, the V gene TRBV19, with 8 bases lining up with TRBD1. There are 14 residues in the CDR3. V gave up 3 bases and J gave up 7 bases; unmatched junction bases: 7. The V gene's germline CDR1 is LNHDA and CDR2 SQIVND (reference sequence).

To note about this clone: Other DNA sequences in this specimen translate into the identical CDR3. The chain has TRBV19 and TRBJ1-2, with TRBD1 as a possible D gene (6 bases). Germline lookup yields CDR1 LNHDA and CDR2 SQIVND (reference sequence). Between the trimmed V and J ends, which lost 4 bases and 5 bases, there was a span of 14 bases. The CDR3 runs to 14 residues. As DNA, the CDR3 is TGTGCCAGTAGTAGCCGGGACACCTTGTATGGCTACACCTTC. This codes for CASSSRDTLYGYTF.

The chain combines TRBV27 with TRBJ2-1; 11 bases are a match to TRBD2. Unmatched junction bases numbered 8, after V lost 5 bases and J lost 8 bases. The CDR3 covers 15 residues. Germline CDR1 reads MNHEY; CDR2 reads SMNVEV (reference sequence). CDR3 DNA: TGTGCCAGCAGTGACGCGGGACTAGCGGAGGATGAGCAGTTCTTC. Translation gives CASSDAGLAEDEQFF.

CDR3 nucleotides: TGTGCCAGCAGTATAGGGTCGGGGGCACGGGGCACTGAAGCTTTCTTT. Translated, it gives CASSIGSGARGTEAFF. The chain employs TRBV28 and TRBJ1-1; TRBD1 is a possible D gene (6 bases). The CDR3 covers 16 residues. V was trimmed by 5 bases and J by 4 bases, leaving 20 bases between them. Germline CDR1 is MDHEN and CDR2 is SYDVKM. Variable domain in full (rest from reference TRBV28 and TRBJ1-1): DVKVTQSSRYLVKRTGEKVFLECVQDMDHENMFWYRQDPGLGLRLIYFSYDVKMKEKGDIPEGYSVSREKKERFSLILESASTNQTSMYLCASSIGSGARGTEAFFGQGTRLTVV.

This chain joins TRBV15 and TRBJ1-1; 8 positions match TRBD1. The CDR3 has 15 amino acids. V was clipped by 1 base and J by 7 bases; unmatched bases: 8. CDR1 is LNHNV, CDR2 YYDKDF, per germline (reference sequence). CDR3 loop: CATSRARTGTGEAFF. In DNA form, the CDR3 reads TGTGCCACCAGCAGAGCACGGACAGGGACCGGTGAAGCTTTCTTT.

The J gene is TRBJ2-7, the V gene TRBV6-5; 7 bases match TRBD2. Germline-derived CDR1 and CDR2 are MNHEY and SVGAGI. The CDR3 loop spans 15 amino acids. V was clipped by 6 bases and J by 4 bases; unmatched bases: 12. As DNA, the CDR3 is TGTGCCAGCAGCTACACCTCTAGCGGAGGATACGAGCAGTACTTC. Encoded protein: CASSYTSSGGYEQYF.

The rearrangement joins TRBV19 to TRBJ2-7, with D possibly called TRBD1 or TRBD2 (5 bases each). Trimming left V 4 bases short and J 6 bases short, with 13 bases between. The germline CDR1 and CDR2 sequences are LNHDA and SQIVND (reference sequence). The CDR3 consists of 13 residues. This CDR3 is CASSRGTPGEQYF. The CDR3 bases are TGTGCCAGTAGTAGGGGGACCCCGGGCGAGCAGTACTTC.

The gene calls are TRBV4-1 and TRBJ2-1; 9 nucleotides align to TRBD1. The V gene end was trimmed by 2 bases and the J gene end by 8 bases; junction bases not matched to a gene: 13. Germline V lookup: CDR1 MGHRA, CDR2 YSYEKL. The CDR3 consists of 17 residues. CDR3 in DNA: TGCGCCAGCAGCCAAAGACTTTCGGGACAGGGCTCCCATGAGCAGTTCTTC. It encodes CASSQRLSGQGSHEQFF.

The V gene is TRBV30, the J gene TRBJ2-7; 8 bases agree with TRBD1. The germline gives CDR1 GTSNPN, CDR2 SVGIG (reference sequence). The CDR3 length is 19 residues. The junction had 18 bases not matched to a gene; V was cut back by 2 bases and J by 0 bases. This chain's CDR3 is CAWSPILGQELYGSYEQYF. The DNA of the CDR3 is TGTGCCTGGAGTCCCATCTTGGGACAGGAACTATATGGCTCCTACGAGCAGTACTTC. Full variable domain (missing parts from reference TRBV30 and TRBJ2-7): SQTIHQWPATLVQPVGSPLSLECTVEGTSNPNLYWYRQAAGRGLQLLFYSVGIGQISSEVPQNLSASRPQDRQFILSSKKLLLSDSGFYLCAWSPILGQELYGSYEQYFGPGTRLTVT.

The chain couples TRBV7-6 to TRBJ2-7; TRBD1 matches 7 bases. Germline V CDR1 and CDR2: SGHVS, FNYEAQ. Trimming removed 6 bases from V and 2 bases from J; junction bases left unmatched: 4. The CDR3 totals 13 residues. The CDR3 bases are TGTGCCAGCAGACGTACAGGGGCCTACGAGCAGTACTTC. As protein: CASRRTGAYEQYF.

The chain uses TRBV28 and TRBJ1-5; D gene ambiguous. The CDR3 runs to 15 residues. Germline CDR1 MDHEN, CDR2 SYDVKM. Trimming pared 1 base from V and 7 bases from J, leaving 14 bases between. The CDR3 is CASSLFRGEEQPQHF. In nucleotides, the CDR3 is TGTGCCAGCAGTTTATTCCGCGGGGAGGAACAGCCCCAGCATTTT.

This clone has just a few counts. V gene TRBV2 combines with J gene TRBJ1-1; TRBD1 might be the D (5 bases). V was cut by 8 bases and J by 11 bases, with 18 bases left in between. CDR1 is SNHLY, CDR2 FYNNEI, per germline. CDR3 size: 12 residues. The chain's CDR3 is CASGRQTPGAFF. CDR3 coding DNA: TGTGCCAGCGGAAGACAGACGCCTGGGGCTTTCTTT.

The gene calls are TRBV4-2 and TRBJ1-4; D is unresolved. V was trimmed by 3 bases and J by 8 bases, leaving 10 bases between them. The V gene's germline CDR1 is LGHNA and CDR2 YNFKEQ. The CDR3 sequence is 13 residues long. This CDR3 is CASSQKRAEKLFF. The CDR3 bases are TGTGCCAGCAGCCAGAAAAGGGCAGAAAAACTGTTTTTT.

This clone was seen a few times. This sequence joins TRBV4-1 and TRBJ1-2; D is undetermined. V shed 0 bases and J shed 1 base, with 9 bases lying between them. The CDR3 has 15 amino acids. CDR1 and CDR2 (germline): MGHRA, YSYEKL. CDR3 bases: TGCGCCAGCAGCCAAGAGGCGGAGAATAACTATGGCTACACCTTC. This encodes CASSQEAENNYGYTF.

This clone was counted ten times or more. The V gene is TRBV5-5, the J gene TRBJ1-2, with 7 bases matching TRBD1. The V and J ends lost 4 bases and 7 bases, in that order; junction bases with no gene match: 7. The CDR3 covers 13 residues. Germline CDR1 is SGHKS and CDR2 is YYEKEE (reference sequence). Here the CDR3 reads CASSRDSKRGYTF. CDR3 nucleotides: TGTGCCAGCAGCCGGGACAGCAAGCGTGGCTACACCTTC.

This clone was found a few times. This chain connects TRBV9 to TRBJ1-2, with TRBD1 matching 8 bases. Trimming took 1 base from V and 9 from J; bases not matched to a gene: 8. The CDR3 length is 14 residues. Germline loops: CDR1 SGDLS, CDR2 YYNGEE. The CDR3 DNA follows: TGTGCCAGCAGCGTAAGCGAACGACAGGGGAGCTACACCTTC. Encoded protein: CASSVSERQGSYTF.